The clone carrying this TCR beta chain has just a few counts. The antigen remains unidentified. The data derive from a study of tumor-infiltrating lymphocytes in primary liver carcinoma. Turning to the study itself: Sequenced samples came back with roughly 3.5 to 8 million productive TCRbeta reads, and the counts looked alike across tissue types.

CDR1 and CDR2 (germline): MGHDK, SYGVNS. Trimming removed 6 bases from V and 2 bases from J, with 12 bases in between. CDR3 length equals 14 residues. Priming with a constant-region primer yielded TCR beta cDNA from 400 to 550 ng total RNA. Library construction for TCR beta comprised three nested multiplex PCR rounds performed with slightly modified ARM-PCR. Researchers ran the first two PCR rounds for roughly 11 cycles each with TRBV1-TRBV30 forward primers and a C-beta reverse primer. MiXCR, run by TCRdb on the multiplex PCR reads, gives a single entry per CDR3 protein. The data show roughly 91,000 distinct CDR3 sequences, roughly 69% seen once. Investigators took RNA and DNA out together from about 21-30 mg of unsorted bulk tissue. Donors were untreated and chronically infected with HBV. Study-wide points: Lesser overlap characterized tumor-adjacent and tumor-blood pairs relative to tumor region pairs.

What was sequenced was liver tumor tissue from sampling region 5. The subset denotes: tumor region T5, tumor centre. The receptor comes from a woman aged 55-69 years with primary liver carcinoma and hepatitis B virus infection. The chain has TRBV25-1 and TRBJ2-3; D unresolved. The CDR3: CASRKLGNTDTQYF. CDR3 DNA: TGTGCCAGCAGAAAACTTGGCAACACAGATACGCAGTATTTT.